This T cell receptor beta chain was captured in a study of cytomegalovirus exposure and HLA in healthy donors. PCR used 60 Vbeta primers and 13 Jbeta primers. Some clones are missing from TCRdb's copy, which holds only in-frame ones; the method was immunoSEQ multiplex PCR. Seen in this sample are 150,000 to 200,000 clones; the ten most common clones hold 0.7% to 0.8%. A note on this clone: Its specificity is unknown. Compared with germline, one end of the junction differs, possibly owing to a read error.

General observations from the study: There were some V segments, including TRBV6-2 and TRBV6-3, excluded as indistinguishable. Association of a missense DCLRE1C variant with TCR beta V- and J-gene trimming was reported in a later analysis. For most TCR beta V segments, an earlier analysis put the productive rate at about 90% or about 30% of the time. Follow-up analysis seemed to connect common viral pathogens with several of the most significant clusters identified.

Per the germline V gene, CDR1 is SGHDT and CDR2 is YYEEEE. The CDR3 totals 12 residues. The TCR comes from a boy between 10 and 17 years old in good health and CMV-seronegative. The chain combines TRBV5-6 with TRBJ2-5; tentatively, D is TRBD2 (6 bases). The sample comprised PBMCs. CDR3 loop: CASSLAGETQHF. The CDR3 coding sequence is TGTGCCAGCAGCTTGGCGGGGGAGACCCAGCACTTC.